Listed below are T cell receptor beta chains from one sample, sequenced in a study of T cell responses to AZD1222 COVID-19 vaccine. Some clones are missing from TCRdb's copy, which holds only in-frame ones; the method was immunoSEQ multiplex PCR. This sample carries some 80,000 clones, 70% to 90% of them seen once, and the ten largest clones take 9% to 10%. The sample was peripheral blood, taken 28 days after the second dose of the MenACWY control vaccine. The receptor set was obtained from an adult who received the MenACWY meningococcal vaccine as a control. Each CDR3 is given with its conserved first and last residue. Each record gives: J gene, clone size, D gene, V gene, CDR3 protein, CDR3 DNA. The D gene is left open where the match is weak. Part of the rows lack a size; the others show once, few, many or a class for expanded clones.

TRBJ1-4	once	-	TRBV19	CASSRGVRDEKLFF	TGTGCCAGTAGCCGAGGGGTAAGGGATGAAAAACTGTTTTTT
TRBJ1-6	-	TRBD1	TRBV25-1	CASSGQGMTYNSPLHF	TGTGCCAGCAGTGGACAGGGAATGACCTATAATTCACCCCTCCACTTT
TRBJ1-2	-	-	TRBV27	CASSPGPTVVYGYTF	TGTGCCAGCAGCCCCGGCCCCACAGTGGTCTATGGCTACACCTTC
TRBJ1-6	-	TRBD1	TRBV19	CASSNRGLRGSPLHF	TGTGCCAGTAGCAACAGGGGGCTCCGCGGGTCACCCCTCCACTTT
TRBJ1-2	-	-	TRBV5-4	CASSHKPGAAYGYTF	TGTGCCAGCAGCCACAAACCAGGGGCAGCCTATGGCTACACCTTC
TRBJ2-3	-	-	TRBV28	CASSSPYGLNGADTQYF	TGTGCCAGCAGTTCTCCCTACGGACTGAATGGGGCAGATACGCAGTATTTT
TRBJ1-2	-	-	TRBV7-9	CASSLLTTTAFNYGYTF	TGTGCCAGCAGCTTACTTACAACCACAGCCTTTAACTATGGCTACACCTTC
TRBJ1-1	-	-	TRBV6-2/TRBV6-3	CASTPPRNTEAFF	TGTGCCAGCACCCCACCGCGGAACACTGAAGCTTTCTTT
TRBJ1-1	-	-	TRBV7-2	CASSLVLRNTEAFF	TGTGCCAGCAGCTTAGTATTGCGGAACACTGAAGCTTTCTTT
TRBJ2-2	-	TRBD1	TRBV12-5	CASGWTGNTGELFF	TGTGCTAGTGGTTGGACAGGGAACACCGGGGAGCTGTTTTTT
TRBJ2-1	-	-	TRBV27	CASKFGHTYNEQFF	TGTGCCAGCAAGTTTGGACACACTTACAATGAGCAGTTCTTC
TRBJ2-1	-	-	TRBV7-2	CASSLRLFYNEQFF	TGTGCCAGCAGCTTGAGGCTTTTTTACAATGAGCAGTTCTTC
TRBJ2-5	-	TRBD2	TRBV9	CASSPRPGGGAFGRQETQYF	TGTGCCAGCAGCCCCCGTCCCGGCGGGGGGGCCTTCGGTCGTCAAGAGACCCAGTACTTC
TRBJ1-5	once	TRBD1	TRBV6-5	CASTGGQGRDQPQHF	TGTGCCAGCACCGGAGGACAGGGACGGGATCAGCCCCAGCATTTT
TRBJ2-5	-	-	TRBV4-2	CASSQTPEGWGGQTETQYF	TGTGCCAGCAGCCAAACCCCAGAAGGGTGGGGGGGGCAGACAGAGACCCAGTACTTC
TRBJ2-7	-	TRBD1	TRBV6-5	CASSRGQGSSYEQYF	TGTGCCAGCAGTCGAGGACAGGGATCTTCCTACGAGCAGTACTTC
TRBJ1-1	once	-	TRBV27	CASSLGAGRLTEAFF	TGTGCCAGCAGTTTAGGGGCGGGGAGGCTGACTGAAGCTTTCTTT
TRBJ2-2	-	-	TRBV7-2	CASSLRGQTESNTGELFF	TGTGCCAGCAGCTTAAGGGGTCAGACCGAATCGAACACCGGGGAGCTGTTTTTT
TRBJ2-7	-	-	TRBV7-8	CASSLEQAPYEQYF	TGTGCCAGCAGCTTAGAACAGGCCCCCTACGAGCAGTACTTC
TRBJ2-5	-	TRBD1	TRBV7-3	CASSLTGGFRETQYF	TGTGCCAGCAGCTTGACAGGGGGCTTTAGAGAGACCCAGTACTTC
TRBJ1-1	-	TRBD1	TRBV10-3	CAISESTGTGEAFF	TGTGCCATCAGTGAGTCGACCGGGACAGGGGAGGCTTTCTTT
TRBJ1-5	-	-	TRBV4-3	CASSSELNQPQHF	TGCGCCAGCAGTTCCGAACTCAATCAGCCCCAGCATTTT
TRBJ1-1	-	TRBD1	TRBV6-5	CASIVDRANTEAFF	TGTGCCAGCATTGTTGACAGGGCGAACACTGAAGCTTTCTTT
TRBJ1-2	-	TRBD1	TRBV7-2	CASSLASPGTGNGYTF	TGTGCCAGCAGCTTAGCATCCCCCGGGACAGGGAATGGCTACACCTTC
TRBJ1-6	few	TRBD1	TRBV7-9	CASRLTGRNSPLHF	TGTGCCAGCAGGCTGACAGGGAGGAATTCACCCCTCCACTTT
TRBJ2-5	-	TRBD1	TRBV5-1	CASSPGTGGETQYF	TGCGCCAGCAGCCCCGGGACAGGGGGAGAGACCCAGTACTTC
TRBJ2-6	once	-	TRBV10-3	CAIGRTHSGANVLTF	TGTGCCATCGGTAGGACACACTCTGGGGCCAACGTCCTGACTTTC
TRBJ2-1	-	-	TRBV9	CASSMRTFDEQFF	TGTGCCAGCAGCATGAGGACCTTTGATGAGCAGTTCTTC
TRBJ1-5	-	TRBD1	TRBV28	CAIGRQGRQPQHF	TGTGCCATCGGGCGACAGGGACGTCAGCCCCAGCATTTT
TRBJ1-1	few	TRBD1	TRBV29-1	CSVGAGGEAFF	TGCAGCGTTGGGGCAGGGGGTGAAGCTTTCTTT
TRBJ1-5	-	TRBD1	TRBV7-2	CASSGATGSFQPQHF	TGTGCCAGCAGCGGGGCGACAGGGTCTTTTCAGCCCCAGCATTTT
TRBJ1-5	-	TRBD1	TRBV12-3/TRBV12-4	CASRPGTEQPQHF	TGTGCCAGCAGACCTGGGACAGAACAGCCCCAGCATTTT
TRBJ2-2	-	TRBD2	TRBV5-4	CASSHPSGGADTGELFF	TGTGCCAGCAGCCATCCCAGCGGGGGGGCCGACACCGGGGAGCTGTTTTTT
TRBJ1-5	-	TRBD1	TRBV2	CASRETGTGSNQPQHF	TGTGCCAGCAGGGAGACCGGGACAGGGAGCAATCAGCCCCAGCATTTT
TRBJ2-1	few	TRBD2	TRBV5-1	CASSLPGTNYNEQFF	TGCGCCAGCAGCCTTCCCGGGACTAACTACAATGAGCAGTTCTTC
TRBJ1-2	few	-	TRBV20-1	CSAEVYYGYTF	TGCAGTGCTGAGGTATACTATGGCTACACCTTC
TRBJ1-1	-	-	TRBV5-4	CASSFHQNTEAFF	TGTGCCAGCAGCTTTCACCAGAACACTGAAGCTTTCTTT
TRBJ2-2	-	TRBD1	TRBV14	CASSSRQGAGELFF	TGTGCCAGCAGCTCGAGACAGGGGGCCGGGGAGCTGTTTTTT
TRBJ1-5	-	-	TRBV3-1/TRBV3-2	CASSQGWGSNQPQHF	TGTGCCAGCAGCCAAGGTTGGGGTAGTAATCAGCCCCAGCATTTT
TRBJ2-3	-	TRBD2	TRBV19	CASSIAGGRTDTQYF	TGTGCCAGTAGTATTGCGGGGGGCCGCACAGATACGCAGTATTTT
TRBJ1-3	-	-	TRBV27	CASSFGGSGNTIYF	TGTGCCAGCAGTTTCGGCGGCTCTGGAAACACCATATATTTT
TRBJ2-3	-	TRBD2	TRBV5-1	CASSLVPSGGADTQYF	TGCGCCAGCAGCTTGGTTCCTAGCGGGGGGGCGGATACGCAGTATTTT
TRBJ1-1	-	TRBD1	TRBV11-3	CASSSQGGSTEAFF	TGTGCCAGCAGCTCTCAGGGGGGATCCACTGAAGCTTTCTTT
TRBJ2-2	-	-	TRBV2	CASNQEGANTGELFF	TGTGCCAGCAATCAAGAGGGCGCGAACACCGGGGAGCTGTTTTTT
TRBJ1-6	-	-	TRBV2	CASSEALTPNSPLHF	TGTGCCAGCAGTGAAGCATTGACACCGAATTCACCCCTCCACTTT
TRBJ1-2	-	TRBD1	TRBV4-3	CASSRAVQGNYGYTF	TGCGCCAGCAGCCGGGCGGTACAGGGGAACTATGGCTACACCTTC
TRBJ1-1	-	TRBD1	TRBV4-3	CASSLQGEGTEAFF	TGCGCCAGCAGCCTTCAGGGGGAAGGCACTGAAGCTTTCTTT
TRBJ2-1	-	TRBD2	TRBV24-1	CATSGTAGGPGEQFF	TGTGCCACCAGTGGAACAGCGGGGGGGCCAGGTGAGCAGTTCTTC
TRBJ2-5	once	TRBD2	TRBV5-4	CASSLSTRSGGETQYF	TGTGCCAGCAGTCTCTCCACCCGTAGCGGGGGAGAGACCCAGTACTTC
TRBJ2-5	-	-	TRBV2	CASGEAAFQETQYF	TGTGCCAGCGGTGAGGCAGCATTCCAAGAGACCCAGTACTTC
TRBJ1-4	-	-	TRBV4-2	CASSRNTGRDEKLFF	TGTGCCAGCAGCCGTAATACAGGGAGGGACGAAAAACTGTTTTTT
TRBJ1-2	-	-	TRBV5-4	CAFTGAYNYGYTF	TGTGCCTTTACAGGAGCTTATAACTATGGCTACACCTTC
TRBJ2-7	-	-	TRBV30	CAWRTGHVSYEQYF	TGTGCCTGGAGAACTGGACACGTCTCCTACGAGCAGTACTTC
TRBJ2-1	-	-	TRBV28	CASSLASSVYNEQFF	TGTGCCAGCAGTTTAGCTTCTAGCGTCTACAATGAGCAGTTCTTC
TRBJ2-5	-	-	TRBV5-6	CASSWGGETQYF	TGTGCCAGCAGCTGGGGTGGGGAGACCCAGTACTTC
TRBJ1-5	-	-	TRBV6-1	CASSEGGRDQPQHF	TGTGCCAGCAGTGAAGGAGGGAGAGATCAGCCCCAGCATTTT
TRBJ1-1	few	-	TRBV6-5	CASSYGRETEAFF	TGTGCCAGCAGTTACGGTCGGGAAACTGAAGCTTTCTTT
TRBJ2-3	-	-	TRBV2	CASTWGRTDTQYF	TGTGCCAGCACTTGGGGGCGAACAGATACGCAGTATTTT